This T cell receptor beta chain emerged from a study of blood T cell repertoires in COVID-19. Whole-study context: Both acute and convalescent COVID-19 samples were obtained from the United States, Italy and Spain.

CDR1 is SEHNR, CDR2 FQNEAQ, per germline (reference sequence). Trimming shortened V by 1 base and J by 4 bases, and 10 bases separated the two germline ends. This CDR3 spans 14 amino acids. Repertoires were generated with immunoSEQ multiplex PCR, while TCRdb's copy carries only in-frame clones and drops some. This table has 55,000 to 75,000 clones, about 86% appearing once. Sequences were obtained from peripheral blood. The genes are TRBV7-9 and TRBJ1-2; D not resolved. The source of this sequence is a man aged 45-60 years with acute or convalescent COVID-19. The CDR3, as DNA: TGTGCCAGCAGCTTAGGTACGGGAACCTATGGCTACACCTTC. This translates into CASSLGTGTYGYTF.